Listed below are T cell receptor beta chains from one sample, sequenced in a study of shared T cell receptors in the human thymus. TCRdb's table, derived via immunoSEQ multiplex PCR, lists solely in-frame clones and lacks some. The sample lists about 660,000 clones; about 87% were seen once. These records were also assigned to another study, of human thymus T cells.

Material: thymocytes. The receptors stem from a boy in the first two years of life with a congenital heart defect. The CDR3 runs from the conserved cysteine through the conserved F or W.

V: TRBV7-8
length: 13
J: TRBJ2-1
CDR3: CASSLFVRNEQFF

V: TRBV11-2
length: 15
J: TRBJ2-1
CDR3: CASSLAHRDSNEQFF

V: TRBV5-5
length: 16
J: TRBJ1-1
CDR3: CASSQPGRGRRTEAFF

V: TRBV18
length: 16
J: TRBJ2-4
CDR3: CASSPTSGLAKNIQYF

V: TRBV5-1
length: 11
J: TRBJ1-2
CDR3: CASSSEGLCHF

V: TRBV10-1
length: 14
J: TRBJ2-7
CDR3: CASSDGTGRHEQYF

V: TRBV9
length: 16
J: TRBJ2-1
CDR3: CASSPLERTTYNEQFF

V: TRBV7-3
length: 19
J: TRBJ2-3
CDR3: CASSSAGTSGGRGTDTQYF

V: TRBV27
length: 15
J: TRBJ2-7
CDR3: CASRAAGTGKNEQYF

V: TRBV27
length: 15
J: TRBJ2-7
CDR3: CASSPNRERICEQYF

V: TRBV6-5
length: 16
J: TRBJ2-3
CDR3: CASSYSSGIASDTQYF

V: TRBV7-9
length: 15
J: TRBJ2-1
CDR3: CASSVRDRGFYEQFF

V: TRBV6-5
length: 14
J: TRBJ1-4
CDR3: CASRMRDRDEKLFF

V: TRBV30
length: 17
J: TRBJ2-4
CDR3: CAWNKPPGGRVKNIQYF

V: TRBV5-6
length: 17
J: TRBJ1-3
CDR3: CASSWGIDRGSGNTIYF

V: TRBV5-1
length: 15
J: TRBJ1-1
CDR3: CASSLKRGGNTEAFF

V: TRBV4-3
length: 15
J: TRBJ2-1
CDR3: CASSQVFGGSGEQFF

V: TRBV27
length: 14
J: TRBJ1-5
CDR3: CASSLRQGDQPQHF

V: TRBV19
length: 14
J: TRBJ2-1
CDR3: CASSIRGQHNEQFF

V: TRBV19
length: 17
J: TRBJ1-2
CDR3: CASSILDKAIGNYGYTF

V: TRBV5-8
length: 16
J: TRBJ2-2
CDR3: CASSLFQGRDTGELFF

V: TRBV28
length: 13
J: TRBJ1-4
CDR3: CASRTGLREKLFF

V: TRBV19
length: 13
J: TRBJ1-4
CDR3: CASSIDCVGELFF

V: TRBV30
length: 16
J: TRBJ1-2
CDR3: CAWSDATDPNNYGYTF

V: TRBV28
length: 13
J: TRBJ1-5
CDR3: CASRGVWNQPQHF

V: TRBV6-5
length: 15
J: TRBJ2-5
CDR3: CASSYLPAGQETQYF

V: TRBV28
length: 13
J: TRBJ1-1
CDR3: CASSKRQRQRAFF

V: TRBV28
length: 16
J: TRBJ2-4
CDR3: CASSLKGGIAKNIQYF

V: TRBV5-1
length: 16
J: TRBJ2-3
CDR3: CASSLVARVSTDTQYF

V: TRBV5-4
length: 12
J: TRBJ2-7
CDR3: CASSLAGGSRSF

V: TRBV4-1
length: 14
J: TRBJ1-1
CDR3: CATKVLGQGSEAFF

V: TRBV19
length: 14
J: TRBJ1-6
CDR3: CASTLRQGDSPLHF

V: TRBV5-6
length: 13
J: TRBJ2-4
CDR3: CASSFGQKNIQYF

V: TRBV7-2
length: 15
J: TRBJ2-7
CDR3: CASSFYSGADYEQYF

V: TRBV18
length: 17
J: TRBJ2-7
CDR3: CASSPNYRGPPIYEQYF

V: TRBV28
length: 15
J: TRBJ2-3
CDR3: CASRDLSRWRDTQYF

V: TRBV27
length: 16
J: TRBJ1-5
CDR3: CASSPGEQGGNQPQHF

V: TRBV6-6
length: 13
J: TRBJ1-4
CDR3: CASRRDISEKLFF

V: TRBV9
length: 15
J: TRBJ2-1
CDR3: CASSEDWKTYNEQFF

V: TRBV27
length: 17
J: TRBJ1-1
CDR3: CASSKSRRVEWNTEAFF

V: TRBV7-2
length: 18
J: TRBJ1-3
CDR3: CASSSSLTWGSTGNTIYF

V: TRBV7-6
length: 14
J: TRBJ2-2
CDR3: CASSARTETGELFF

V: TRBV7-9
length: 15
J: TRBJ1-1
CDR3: CASSSLTDSNTEAFF

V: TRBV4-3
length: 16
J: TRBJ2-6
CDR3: CASSQRGSPGANVLTF

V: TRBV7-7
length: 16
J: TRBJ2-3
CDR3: CASSSGLAGATDTQYF

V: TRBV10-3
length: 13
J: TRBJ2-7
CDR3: CAIPGGGPNEQYF